This TCR beta chain emerged from a study of immune heterogeneity within non-small cell lung tumors. Germline V gene lookup returns CDR1 LNHDA and CDR2 SQIVND (reference sequence). CDR3 size: 13 residues. Trimming left V 5 bases short and J 6 bases short, with 11 bases between. Template material for each sample was around 560 ng of bulk tumor genomic DNA. Several biopsies were spaced far apart within each primary tumor and obtained as surgery took place. Enrolled patients presented with newly diagnosed, previously untreated non-small cell lung cancer and underwent curative surgery. Donor patients had newly diagnosed non-small cell lung cancer and were having surgery with curative intent. TCR beta CDR3 regions came from multiplex PCR with 32 forward V and 13 reverse J primers. Each CDR3 protein is one row after TCRdb ran MiXCR on the multiplex PCR reads. The sample includes fewer than 15,000 distinct CDR3 sequences, less than 35% of them seen just once.

This clonotype ranks as medium-sized. No antigen is known for it. Study observations and caveats: Across individual patients, the high-frequency T-cell receptor beta clonotypes were largely distinct. Identical dominant CDR3 beta clonotypes recurred across a patient's tumor sites, together with site-unique high-frequency clones.

Sequencing input: lung tumor tissue. This TCR came from a man aged 35-49 years with non-small cell lung cancer. The V and J genes are TRBV19 and TRBJ2-1; D is undetermined. CDR3 amino acids: CASSLLYRNEQFF. CDR3 coding DNA: TGTGCCAGTAGTCTACTTTACCGCAATGAGCAGTTCTTC.